This T cell receptor beta chain came from a study of cytomegalovirus exposure and HLA in healthy donors. Notes on the study in general: Later work associated fewer than 20,000 TCR beta sequences with HLA alleles at 0.05 false discovery rate.

With 60 Vbeta and 13 Jbeta primers, the PCR was carried out. Method: immunoSEQ multiplex PCR; TCRdb's copy keeps in-frame clones and lacks some. This table has 90,000 to 150,000 clones, around 70% appearing once. CDR1 is SGHVS, CDR2 FNYEAQ, per germline. The CDR3 has 15 residues. V lost 4 bases and J 1 base, leaving 11 bases between the germline ends. This clone has just a few counts. Its specificity is not known. Sequencing was performed on PBMCs. The V gene is TRBV7-6, the J gene TRBJ2-1, with no clear D. The sequence came from a woman aged 50 to 65 in good health and CMV-seropositive. CDR3 sequence reads: CASSSEAYSYNEQFF. For the CDR3, the DNA is TGTGCCAGCAGCTCTGAAGCTTATTCCTACAATGAGCAGTTCTTC.